One and the same sample provided the 29 T cell receptor beta chains below, sequenced in a study of graft-versus-host responses after intestinal transplantation. Using immunoSEQ multiplex PCR, the repertoire was profiled, and TCRdb retains in-frame clones only, with some absent. Of some 39,000 clones in the sample, 95% were seen once. These receptors lack a known antigen. The specimen was unstimulated CD8+ T cells sorted from spleen or lymph node cells, collected before transplant. The receptors stem from a human donor who was the organ donor for an intestinal transplant.

V is TRBV7-9 and J is TRBJ1-6, with D uncertain. Trimming stripped 2 bases from V and 7 bases from J, with 18 bases between. The CDR3 runs to 17 residues. Germline V gene data show CDR1 as SEHNR and CDR2 as FQNEAQ (reference sequence). The CDR3, as DNA: TGTGCCAGCAGCTTAAGAGAAGTTCTAAGTCCAAATTCACCCCTCCACTTT. Translated: CASSLREVLSPNSPLHF. The full variable domain, its missing parts supplied by reference TRBV7-9 and TRBJ1-6, is DTGVSQNPRHKITKRGQNVTFRCDPISEHNRLYWYRQTLGQGPEFLTYFQNEAQLEKSRLLSDRFSAERPKGSFSTLEIQRTEQGDSAMYLCASSLREVLSPNSPLHFGNGTRLTVT.

This clone was observed once. This chain joins TRBV12-2 and TRBJ2-2; TRBD2 was called by the table and not checked on the DNA. TRBV12-2 counts as a pseudogene. The CDR3 contains 23 residues. The chain's CDR3 is CASRLAGANKISGVKPNTGELFF. The DNA for the CDR3 is TGTGCAAGTCGCTTAGCGGGGGCTAATAAGATAAGCGGGGTCAAGCCGAACACCGGGGAGCTGTTTTTT.

The chain links TRBV4-3 to TRBJ2-5; 9 positions agree with TRBD1. This CDR3 region has 16 residues. Germline V CDR1 and CDR2: LGHNA, YSLEER. Germline trimming cut 0 bases from V and 5 bases from J; bases unmatched to any gene: 7. CDR3 sequence reads: CASSQEIGQGSETQYF. The CDR3 bases are TGCGCCAGCAGCCAAGAGATTGGACAGGGGTCGGAGACCCAGTACTTC.

The chain uses TRBV11-1 and TRBJ2-7, with D possibly matching TRBD1 (5 bases). This CDR3 spans 14 amino acids. Trimming left V 3 bases short and J 6 bases short, with 15 bases between. CDR1 and CDR2 from the germline V gene are SGHAT and FQDESV (reference sequence). The DNA of the CDR3 is TGTGCCAGCAGCTTGGTGCCTCAGGGTGGCGAGCAGTACTTC. This codes for CASSLVPQGGEQYF.

This chain links TRBV5-6 with TRBJ1-2, with D perhaps TRBD1 (5 bases). This CDR3 has 15 residues. V dropped 0 bases and J dropped 7 bases, with 16 bases sitting between them. Germline V gives CDR1 SGHDT, CDR2 YYEEEE. The CDR3 here is CASSLDPGAPGGYTF. In nucleotides, the CDR3 is TGTGCCAGCAGCTTGGATCCTGGGGCCCCGGGTGGCTACACCTTC.

This chain links TRBV29-1 with TRBJ2-5; D could derive from TRBD1 or TRBD2 (6 bases each). TRBJ2-7 matches the DNA end more closely, so the J call is doubtful. CDR3 length equals 14 residues. Germline V lookup: CDR1 SQVTM, CDR2 ANQGSEA. CDR3 sequence reads: CSVALRGAPYEQYF. CDR3 DNA sequence: TGCAGCGTGGCCCTTAGGGGGGCCCCCTACGAGCAGTACTTC.

This chain joins TRBV5-6 and TRBJ1-1; TRBD1 might be the D (5 bases). The V and J ends lost 3 bases and 2 bases respectively, with 20 bases between them. This CDR3 is built from 17 residues. Germline V lookup: CDR1 SGHDT, CDR2 YYEEEE. The CDR3 bases are TGTGCCAGCAGCTCGCTCGCCGGACAAGCCCCAAACACTGAAGCTTTCTTT. Amino acid sequence: CASSSLAGQAPNTEAFF.

V and J are TRBV28 and TRBJ2-1; 8 bases agree with TRBD1. The CDR3 sequence is 17 residues long. Germline CDR1 reads MDHEN; CDR2 reads SYDVKM. The J segment lost 4 bases and the V segment lost 6 bases, leaving 14 bases of the junction unmatched. The DNA of the CDR3 is TGTGCCAGCAGCCCTAGGCAGGGGGCGGAAAGTTACAATGAGCAGTTCTTC. Translating gives CASSPRQGAESYNEQFF.

V is TRBV2 and J is TRBJ2-3; 16 bases line up with TRBD2. The germline CDR1 and CDR2 sequences are SNHLY and FYNNEI. The length of the CDR3 is 16 residues. J gave up 6 bases and V 6 bases, and 6 bases lay outside the gene matches. The CDR3 region has the DNA TGTGCCAGCAGCGGGACTAGCGGGGGGGCCAGGGATACGCAGTATTTT. Translating gives CASSGTSGGARDTQYF.

V usage is TRBV25-1 and J usage is TRBJ1-4, with TRBD1 matching over 9 bases. This CDR3 comprises 15 residues. V was pared by 1 base and J by 7 bases, with 4 bases of the junction left unmatched. Germline lookup yields CDR1 MGHDK and CDR2 SYGVNS. CDR3 sequence (DNA): TGTGCCAGCAGTGAATGGGGACAGGGAGGTGAAAAACTGTTTTTT. Translating gives CASSEWGQGGEKLFF. Drawing the rest from reference TRBV25-1 and TRBJ1-4, the complete variable domain is EADIYQTPRYLVIGTGKKITLECSQTMGHDKMYWYQQDPGMELHLIHYSYGVNSTEKGDLSSESTVSRIRTEHFPLTLESARPSHTSQYLCASSEWGQGGEKLFFGSGTQLSVL.

The chain recombines TRBV29-1 with TRBJ2-1; the match to TRBD2 covers 10 bases. This CDR3 is 15 amino acids long. The trim removed 5 bases at V and 6 bases at J, leaving 10 bases unmatched. Per the germline V gene, CDR1 is SQVTM and CDR2 is ANQGSEA. The CDR3 DNA is TGCAGCGTTTTCCGCAATAGCGGGGGGATCAATGAGCAGTTCTTC. Protein: CSVFRNSGGINEQFF.

This chain links TRBV5-5 with TRBJ1-1, with 8 bases aligning to TRBD1. The CDR3 extends over 13 amino acids. Germline CDR1 reads SGHKS; CDR2 reads YYEKEE (reference sequence). V lost 9 bases and J lost 3; bases outside the gene matches: 7. Written as DNA, the CDR3 is TGTGCCACCAGGGGGCCTTTGGACACTGAAGCTTTCTTT. Translation: CATRGPLDTEAFF.

This chain links TRBV7-9 with TRBJ2-7, with 8 bases fitting TRBD1. CDR3 length: 15 amino acids. The V gene's germline CDR1 is SEHNR and CDR2 FQNEAQ (reference sequence). J was trimmed by 2 bases and V by 1 base; bases with no gene match: 4. The CDR3 coding sequence is TGTGCCAGCAGCTTAGGACAGGGGAGCCCCTACGAGCAGTACTTC. Residues: CASSLGQGSPYEQYF.

The chain links TRBV20-1 to TRBJ1-1; the D is unclear. Deletions cut 5 bases from V and 1 base from J, with 5 bases between. Germline lookup yields CDR1 DFQATT and CDR2 SNEGSKA (reference sequence). The CDR3 extends over 11 amino acids. The CDR3 protein is CSAAKNTEAFF. The CDR3 DNA is TGCAGTGCTGCAAAGAACACTGAAGCTTTCTTT.

V and J are TRBV4-3 and TRBJ2-3; TRBD2 agrees at 11 bases. This CDR3 region has 16 residues. Germline loops: CDR1 LGHNA, CDR2 YSLEER. The V segment lost 0 bases and the J segment 11 bases; nucleotides outside the gene matches: 10. The CDR3 here is CASSQDLGLAGGRQYF. DNA of the CDR3: TGCGCCAGCAGCCAAGATTTAGGGCTAGCGGGGGGTAGGCAGTATTTT.

The chain has TRBV13 and TRBJ1-1; no clear D gene. CDR1 and CDR2 from the germline V gene are PRHDT and FYEKMQ (reference sequence). The CDR3 sequence is 18 residues long. With 5 bases removed from V and 0 bases from J, the gap between germline ends came to 22 bases. The CDR3 DNA reads as TGTGCCAGCAGCGTGTGGGTCGGGCGTAATAAAATGAACACTGAAGCTTTCTTT. Its translation is CASSVWVGRNKMNTEAFF.

The J gene is TRBJ2-1, the V gene TRBV27, with 13 bases aligning to TRBD2. The length of the CDR3 is 19 residues. The germline gives CDR1 MNHEY, CDR2 SMNVEV (reference sequence). After removal of 5 bases from V and 0 bases from J, the junction contained 10 bases not matched to a gene. CDR3 DNA sequence: TGTGCCAGCAGTACACGACTAGCGGGGGGCAACCACTCCTACAATGAGCAGTTCTTC. Its protein is CASSTRLAGGNHSYNEQFF.

The chain has TRBV7-8 and TRBJ2-5, with 7 positions matching TRBD1. This CDR3 region has 16 residues. Germline V gives CDR1 SGHVS, CDR2 FQNEAQ. V shed 5 bases and J 5 bases; nucleotides not matched to a gene: 14. For the CDR3, the DNA is TGTGCCAGCAGCGTAGTTCGGGACAGCGTAGGGGAGACCCAGTACTTC. It translates to CASSVVRDSVGETQYF.

Only a few counts were recorded for this clone. This chain uses TRBV19 with TRBJ2-7; D is unresolved. The CDR3 runs to 11 residues. Trimming removed 6 bases at V and 0 bases at J, with 3 bases between. Germline loops: CDR1 LNHDA, CDR2 SQIVND (reference sequence). CDR3 loop: CASSSSYEQYF. The CDR3 DNA follows: TGTGCCAGTAGCAGCTCCTACGAGCAGTACTTC.

This chain links TRBV28 with TRBJ2-5, with TRBD1 as a possible D gene (7 bases). Trimming stripped 6 bases from V and 5 bases from J, with 16 bases between. Germline values: CDR1 MDHEN, CDR2 SYDVKM. The CDR3 extends over 14 amino acids. CDR3 residues: CASRRQGGQETQYF. Here the CDR3 DNA reads TGTGCCAGCAGGCGACAGGGAGGCCAGGAGACCCAGTACTTC.

The chain uses TRBV4-1 and TRBJ2-5, with 9 nucleotides matching TRBD1. Germline CDR1 is MGHRA and CDR2 is YSYEKL. Unmatched junction bases numbered 7, after V lost 4 bases and J lost 7 bases. The CDR3 extends over 14 amino acids. CDR3 loop: CASSRPGQGGTQYF. Written as DNA, the CDR3 is TGCGCCAGCAGCCGGCCGGGACAGGGAGGGACCCAGTACTTC.

The rearrangement links TRBV11-2 to TRBJ1-5; the match to TRBD1 covers 7 bases. This CDR3 is built from 13 residues. V dropped 5 bases and J dropped 7; count of bases not matched to a gene: 5. Germline V lookup: CDR1 SGHAT, CDR2 FQNNGV. Here the CDR3 reads CASSPDRTQPQHF. The CDR3 DNA reads as TGTGCCAGCAGCCCGGACAGGACACAGCCCCAGCATTTT.

The chain joins TRBV6-5 to TRBJ2-7, with TRBD2 matching 8 bases. Germline values: CDR1 MNHEY, CDR2 SVGAGI. Germline trimming cut 6 bases from V and 0 bases from J; bases unmatched to any gene: 7. There are 15 residues in the CDR3. This chain's CDR3 is CASRGGGIFSYEQYF. CDR3 DNA sequence: TGTGCCAGCAGGGGCGGGGGGATCTTCTCCTACGAGCAGTACTTC.

V and J are TRBV9 and TRBJ2-7; 9 bases align to TRBD2. This CDR3 comprises 14 residues. J lost 3 bases, V lost 4 bases, and 5 bases had no gene match. Germline V gives CDR1 SGDLS, CDR2 YYNGEE. CDR3 amino acids: CASSSGLAHYEQYF. Here the CDR3 DNA reads TGTGCCAGCAGCTCCGGACTAGCGCACTACGAGCAGTACTTC.

The chain uses TRBV7-9 and TRBJ2-5, with TRBD1 identical over 8 bases. CDR3 length: 14 amino acids. After removal of 1 base from V and 5 bases from J, the junction contained 3 bases not matched to a gene. The germline CDR1 and CDR2 sequences are SEHNR and FQNEAQ (reference sequence). The CDR3 loop reads CASSLEQGVETQYF. CDR3 sequence (DNA): TGTGCCAGCAGCTTAGAACAGGGGGTCGAGACCCAGTACTTC. Full variable domain (remainder filled in from reference TRBV7-9 and TRBJ2-5): DTGVSQNPRHKITKRGQNVTFRCDPISEHNRLYWYRQTLGQGPEFLTYFQNEAQLEKSRLLSDRFSAERPKGSFSTLEIQRTEQGDSAMYLCASSLEQGVETQYFGPGTRLLVL.

The V call is TRBV5-1, the J call TRBJ2-2; no clear D gene. This CDR3 contains 16 residues. V was clipped by 4 bases and J by 0 bases, with 13 bases between them. Per the germline V gene, CDR1 is SGHRS and CDR2 is YFSETQ. The CDR3 nucleotides are TGCGCCAGCAGCGAATTGGGGTACCCGAACACCGGGGAGCTGTTTTTT. This sequence encodes CASSELGYPNTGELFF.

The J gene is TRBJ2-1, the V gene TRBV19, with a possible D match to TRBD2 (7 bases). The CDR3 runs to 13 residues. CDR1 and CDR2 from the germline V gene are LNHDA and SQIVND (reference sequence). Trimming took off 5 bases at V and 7 bases at J, with 12 bases between the two ends. CDR3 DNA: TGTGCCAGTAGTCCGGGGAGGGGGAATGAGCAGTTCTTC. Its translation is CASSPGRGNEQFF.

This chain links TRBV11-2 with TRBJ2-1; D may be TRBD1 (5 bases). V was shortened by 6 bases and J by 6 bases, with 12 bases between the two germline ends. The CDR3 is 13 residues long. Germline V gene data show CDR1 as SGHAT and CDR2 as FQNNGV. This chain's CDR3 is CASSDSLGNEQFF. The CDR3 DNA follows: TGTGCCAGCAGTGACAGTTTAGGCAATGAGCAGTTCTTC.

The DNA of the CDR3 is TGTGCCTGGAGTCCATCAGTGGGATCCGAGCAGTACTTC. Its protein is CAWSPSVGSEQYF. The rearrangement links TRBV30 to TRBJ2-7; D is uncertain. This CDR3 region has 13 residues. Per germline, CDR1 GTSNPN and CDR2 SVGIG (reference sequence). Trimming shortened V by 2 bases and J by 6 bases, and 14 bases separated the two germline ends.